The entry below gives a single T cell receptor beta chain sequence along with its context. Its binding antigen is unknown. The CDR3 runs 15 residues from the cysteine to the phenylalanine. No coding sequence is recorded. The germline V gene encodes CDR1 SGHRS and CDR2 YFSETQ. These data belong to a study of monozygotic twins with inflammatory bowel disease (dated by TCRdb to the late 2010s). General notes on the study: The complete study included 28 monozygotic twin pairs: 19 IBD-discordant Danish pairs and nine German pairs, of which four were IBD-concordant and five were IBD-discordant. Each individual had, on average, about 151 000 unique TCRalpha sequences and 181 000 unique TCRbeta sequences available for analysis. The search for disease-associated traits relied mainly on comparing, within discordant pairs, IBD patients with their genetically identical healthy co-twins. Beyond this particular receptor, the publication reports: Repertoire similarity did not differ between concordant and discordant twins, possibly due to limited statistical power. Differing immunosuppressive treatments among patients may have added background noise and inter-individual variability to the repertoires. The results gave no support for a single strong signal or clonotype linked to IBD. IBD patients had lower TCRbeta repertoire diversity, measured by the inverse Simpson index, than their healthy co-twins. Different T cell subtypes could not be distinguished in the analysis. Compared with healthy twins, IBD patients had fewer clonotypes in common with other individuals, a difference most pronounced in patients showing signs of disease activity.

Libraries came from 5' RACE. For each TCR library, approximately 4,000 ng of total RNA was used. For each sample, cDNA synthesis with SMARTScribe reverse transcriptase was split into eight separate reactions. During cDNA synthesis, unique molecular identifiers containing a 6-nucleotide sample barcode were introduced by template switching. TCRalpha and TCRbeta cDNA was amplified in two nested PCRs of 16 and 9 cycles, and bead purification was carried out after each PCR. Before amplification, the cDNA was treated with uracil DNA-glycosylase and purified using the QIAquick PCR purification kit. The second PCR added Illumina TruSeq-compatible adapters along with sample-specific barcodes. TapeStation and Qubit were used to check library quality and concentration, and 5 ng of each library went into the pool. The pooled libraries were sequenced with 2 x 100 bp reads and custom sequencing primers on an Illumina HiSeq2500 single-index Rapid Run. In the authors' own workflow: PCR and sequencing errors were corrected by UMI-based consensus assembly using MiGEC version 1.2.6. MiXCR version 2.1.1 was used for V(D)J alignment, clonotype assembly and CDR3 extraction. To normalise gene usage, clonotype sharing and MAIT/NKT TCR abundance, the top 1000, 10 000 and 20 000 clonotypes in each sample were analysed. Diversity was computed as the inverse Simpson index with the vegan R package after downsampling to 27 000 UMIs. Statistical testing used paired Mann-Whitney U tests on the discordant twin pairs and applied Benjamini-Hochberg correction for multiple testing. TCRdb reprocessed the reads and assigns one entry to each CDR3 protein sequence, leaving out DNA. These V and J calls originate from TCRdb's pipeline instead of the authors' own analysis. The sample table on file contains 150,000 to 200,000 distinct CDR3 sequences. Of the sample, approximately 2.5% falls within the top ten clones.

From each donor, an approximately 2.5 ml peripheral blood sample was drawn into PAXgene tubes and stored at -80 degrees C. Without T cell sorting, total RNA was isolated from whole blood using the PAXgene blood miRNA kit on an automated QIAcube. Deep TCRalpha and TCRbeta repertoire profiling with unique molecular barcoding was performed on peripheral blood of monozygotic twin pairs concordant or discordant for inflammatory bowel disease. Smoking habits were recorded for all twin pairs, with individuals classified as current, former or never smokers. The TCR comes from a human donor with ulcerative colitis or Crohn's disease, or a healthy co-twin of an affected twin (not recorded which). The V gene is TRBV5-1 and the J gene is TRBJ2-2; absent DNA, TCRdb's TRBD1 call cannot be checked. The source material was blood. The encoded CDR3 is CASSSSTGGTGELFF.